Listed below are T cell receptor beta chains from one sample, sequenced in a study of blood T cell repertoires in COVID-19. TCRdb's table, derived via immunoSEQ multiplex PCR, lists solely in-frame clones and lacks some. The table has about 230,000 clones, roughly 85% seen once. Sample: peripheral blood. Receptor source: a woman between 70 and 85 years old with active or convalescent COVID-19. Both conserved end residues are part of each CDR3.

j_call: TRBJ1-3; cdr3_length: 16; v_call: TRBV6-1; cdr3_aa: CASSDRQGARVNTIYF
j_call: TRBJ2-7; cdr3_length: 13; v_call: TRBV15; cdr3_aa: CATSRGGPSEQYF
j_call: TRBJ2-2; cdr3_length: 14; v_call: TRBV5-1; cdr3_aa: CASATGFGTGELFF
j_call: TRBJ2-4; cdr3_length: 13; v_call: TRBV7-2; cdr3_aa: CASSLGQIGIQYF
j_call: TRBJ1-1; cdr3_length: 15; v_call: TRBV5-1; cdr3_aa: CASSQQGAPFTEAFF
j_call: TRBJ1-6; cdr3_length: 18; v_call: TRBV7-2; cdr3_aa: CASSSPRGDRSYNSPLHF
j_call: TRBJ1-2; cdr3_length: 17; v_call: TRBV19; cdr3_aa: CASSTYRDRWANYGYTF
j_call: TRBJ1-3; cdr3_length: 15; v_call: TRBV5-4; cdr3_aa: CASSHRTGSGNTIYF
j_call: TRBJ1-4; cdr3_length: 18; v_call: TRBV6-6; cdr3_aa: CASSHPRSDRGTNEKLFF
j_call: TRBJ1-3; cdr3_length: 14; v_call: TRBV13; cdr3_aa: CASSFRGSGNTIYF
j_call: TRBJ1-1; cdr3_length: 13; v_call: TRBV12-5; cdr3_aa: CASGWEQDTEAFF
j_call: TRBJ2-7; cdr3_length: 14; v_call: TRBV2; cdr3_aa: CASTPRGFPYEQYF
j_call: TRBJ2-1; cdr3_length: 15; v_call: TRBV4-1; cdr3_aa: CASSQGSGRWNEQFF
j_call: TRBJ2-7; cdr3_length: 16; v_call: TRBV11-2; cdr3_aa: CASSLGPGLSSYEQYF
j_call: TRBJ1-2; cdr3_length: 17; v_call: TRBV28; cdr3_aa: CASSAPRGARANYGYTF
j_call: TRBJ1-2; cdr3_length: 15; v_call: TRBV28; cdr3_aa: CATFSSGQAPYGYTF
j_call: TRBJ2-7; cdr3_length: 16; v_call: TRBV28; cdr3_aa: CASSLLSRDRGYEQYF
j_call: TRBJ1-2; cdr3_length: 14; v_call: TRBV3-1/TRBV3-2; cdr3_aa: CASSWADSNYGYTF
j_call: TRBJ2-1; cdr3_length: 16; v_call: TRBV6-2/TRBV6-3; cdr3_aa: CASSRIAPPSYNEQFF
j_call: TRBJ2-4; cdr3_length: 15; v_call: TRBV28; cdr3_aa: CASSLQGGRGNIQYF
j_call: TRBJ2-3; cdr3_length: 15; v_call: TRBV7-9; cdr3_aa: CASSLTSGAADTQYF
j_call: TRBJ1-5; cdr3_length: 15; v_call: TRBV6-5; cdr3_aa: CASSYYGTGDQPQHF
j_call: TRBJ1-5; cdr3_length: 13; v_call: TRBV19; cdr3_aa: CASTWTGNQPQHF
j_call: TRBJ1-3; cdr3_length: 13; v_call: TRBV2; cdr3_aa: CASSERTGNTIYF
j_call: TRBJ2-5; cdr3_length: 15; v_call: TRBV3-1/TRBV3-2; cdr3_aa: CASSQDLTSGSPKYF
j_call: TRBJ1-4; cdr3_length: 14; v_call: TRBV10-1; cdr3_aa: CASSDKGVNEKLFF
j_call: TRBJ2-1; cdr3_length: 13; v_call: TRBV12-3/TRBV12-4; cdr3_aa: CASSWTFSNEQFF
j_call: TRBJ1-6; cdr3_length: 14; v_call: TRBV2; cdr3_aa: CASTTGLFNSPLHF
j_call: TRBJ2-7; cdr3_length: 15; v_call: TRBV9; cdr3_aa: CASSVASTTSYEQYF
j_call: TRBJ2-1; cdr3_length: 13; v_call: TRBV7-9; cdr3_aa: CASSLGGNHEQFF
j_call: TRBJ1-5; cdr3_length: 14; v_call: TRBV3-1/TRBV3-2; cdr3_aa: CASSWDTTQQPQHF
j_call: TRBJ2-1; cdr3_length: 16; v_call: TRBV7-9; cdr3_aa: CASSPLRAGPYNEQFF
j_call: TRBJ1-4; cdr3_length: 14; v_call: TRBV5-1; cdr3_aa: CASSPGQANEKLFF
j_call: TRBJ1-3; cdr3_length: 14; v_call: TRBV5-1; cdr3_aa: CASSQQGIVSTIYF
j_call: TRBJ1-2; cdr3_length: 13; v_call: TRBV7-9; cdr3_aa: CASSQDSFYGYTF
j_call: TRBJ2-1; cdr3_length: 12; v_call: TRBV18; cdr3_aa: CASSRTYNEQFF
j_call: TRBJ2-1; cdr3_length: 14; v_call: TRBV10-3; cdr3_aa: CASKLAGVFSEQFF
j_call: TRBJ2-6; cdr3_length: 16; v_call: TRBV5-1; cdr3_aa: CASSPLTVPGANVLTF
j_call: TRBJ1-2; cdr3_length: 14; v_call: TRBV28; cdr3_aa: CASSPWTGNYGYTF
j_call: TRBJ1-1; cdr3_length: 15; v_call: TRBV4-3; cdr3_aa: CASSHSPDRNTEAFF
j_call: TRBJ2-5; cdr3_length: 15; v_call: TRBV24-1; cdr3_aa: CATSDPSGAGETQYF
j_call: TRBJ2-2; cdr3_length: 15; v_call: TRBV11-2; cdr3_aa: CASSSTSGSPGELFF
j_call: TRBJ2-6; cdr3_length: 19; v_call: TRBV19; cdr3_aa: CASSPRGTGAPSGANVLTF